This TCR beta chain emerged from a study of immune characterization of retroperitoneal liposarcoma. The V gene's germline CDR1 is MNHNS and CDR2 SASEGT. The CDR3 extends over 13 amino acids. This clonotype ranks as medium-sized (0.01 to 0.1%). TCRdb independently ran MiXCR on the PCR reads; one entry per CDR3 protein. The sample consists of approximately 3,000 distinct CDR3 sequences, around 40% of them appearing once. The clonotype originates from a male donor with retroperitoneal liposarcoma. The material sequenced was tumor tissue. This chain connects TRBV6-1 to TRBJ2-1, with 9 positions matching TRBD2. The tail of the sequence fits TRBJ2-7 better, so the J call may be wrong. CDR3 sequence: CASKDGGRGEQYF. The CDR3, as DNA: TGTGCCAGCAAGGATGGCGGGAGGGGGGAGCAGTACTTC.